One sample yielded the 27 T cell receptor beta chains listed below, sequenced in a study of T cell responses to AZD1222 COVID-19 vaccine. Data came from immunoSEQ multiplex PCR; TCRdb stores just in-frame clones and leaves some out. In the table there are 90,000 to 130,000 clones, roughly 84% of which are singletons. The sample here was peripheral blood, taken on day 0 of AZD1222 vaccination. These receptors were collected from an adult in good health.

V usage is TRBV3-1 (or the pseudogene TRBV3-2) and J usage is TRBJ2-5, with D possibly TRBD1 on 5 matching bases. Trimming left V 4 bases short and J 2 bases short, with 11 bases between. CDR3 length: 14 residues. CDR1 is LGHDT and CDR2 is YNNKEL in the germline V gene (reference sequence). CDR3 sequence reads: CASSPRTPQETQYF. In nucleotides, the CDR3 is TGTGCCAGCAGCCCCAGGACACCTCAAGAGACCCAGTACTTC.

The chain links TRBV6-5 to TRBJ1-2; TRBD1 aligns across 7 bases. Germline values: CDR1 MNHEY, CDR2 SVGAGI. The ends lost 4 bases at V and 8 bases at J; junction bases unmatched: 10. CDR3 length equals 14 residues. CDR3 region: CASSSRQGVSGYTF. CDR3 DNA: TGTGCCAGCAGTTCCCGGCAGGGGGTAAGCGGCTACACCTTC.

The chain employs TRBV7-2 and TRBJ1-6; TRBD1 might be the D (5 bases). The CDR3 totals 15 residues. V dropped 4 bases and J dropped 8 bases, with 15 bases sitting between them. CDR1 is SGHTA and CDR2 is FQGNSA in the germline V gene. In DNA form, the CDR3 reads TGTGCCAGCAGCTCTCGGGGCGTTCAGGATTCACCCCTCCACTTT. Translating gives CASSSRGVQDSPLHF.

The chain recombines TRBV30 with TRBJ1-4; D is perhaps TRBD1 (5 bases). The CDR3 loop spans 15 amino acids. Germline V gene sequence: CDR1 GTSNPN, CDR2 SVGIG (reference sequence). The ends were cut back, 1 base at V and 0 bases at J, with 9 bases in the middle. The CDR3 region has the DNA TGTGCCTGGAGTGGGATACAGGCAACTAATGAAAAACTGTTTTTT. It is translated as CAWSGIQATNEKLFF.

V usage is TRBV4-1 and J usage is TRBJ2-7; 10 bases align to TRBD2. Germline V lookup: CDR1 MGHRA, CDR2 YSYEKL. V was pared by 2 bases and J by 0 bases, with 4 bases of the junction left unmatched. There are 16 residues in the CDR3. The CDR3 bases are TGCGCCAGCAGCCAACACCTAGCGGGGGACTCCTACGAGCAGTACTTC. As protein: CASSQHLAGDSYEQYF.

The chain joins TRBV19 to TRBJ2-4; 9 bases agree with TRBD2. With V trimmed by 3 bases and J by 0 bases, 6 bases remained unmatched. The germline CDR1 and CDR2 sequences are LNHDA and SQIVND (reference sequence). This CDR3 contains 17 residues. CDR3 nucleotides: TGTGCCAGTAGTATTGGCCAAGCGGGGGGAGCCAAAAACATTCAGTACTTC. Translating it yields CASSIGQAGGAKNIQYF.

This rearrangement joins TRBV28 to TRBJ1-5; no clear D. This CDR3 is built from 14 residues. V was clipped by 3 bases and J by 3 bases, with 9 bases between them. Per germline, CDR1 MDHEN and CDR2 SYDVKM. The CDR3 nucleotides are TGTGCCAGCAGTTTTAGCCGGTCCAATCAGCCCCAGCATTTT. Translating gives CASSFSRSNQPQHF.

The V and J genes are TRBV3-1 (or the pseudogene TRBV3-2) and TRBJ1-5; no definite D call. The germline V gene has CDR1 LGHDT and CDR2 YNNKEL (reference sequence). V shed 1 base and J shed 9 bases, with 16 bases lying between them. The CDR3 is 15 amino acids. The CDR3 region is CASSQGSGGGRPQHF. CDR3 sequence (DNA): TGTGCCAGCAGCCAAGGATCAGGAGGCGGGCGGCCCCAGCATTTT.

This sequence joins TRBV19 and TRBJ2-3; perhaps TRBD1 as D (6 bases). V shed 7 bases and J shed 0 bases, with 11 bases lying between them. The CDR3 runs 14 residues. CDR1 is LNHDA and CDR2 is SQIVND in the germline V gene (reference sequence). Written as DNA, the CDR3 is TGTGCCAGTAAGTGGGGGCCTAGCACAGATACGCAGTATTTT. It encodes CASKWGPSTDTQYF.

This chain connects TRBV27 to TRBJ2-7; 11 nucleotides align to TRBD1. This CDR3 is built from 14 residues. The V gene end was trimmed by 3 bases and the J gene end by 6 bases; junction bases not matched to a gene: 4. Germline V lookup: CDR1 MNHEY, CDR2 SMNVEV (reference sequence). The CDR3 DNA sequence: TGTGCCAGCAGTTTCGGGGGACAGGGGGTCGAGCAGTACTTC. This encodes CASSFGGQGVEQYF.

J is TRBJ1-5 and V is TRBV2, with D possibly matching TRBD1 (6 bases). V was shortened by 5 bases and J by 6 bases, with 17 bases between the two germline ends. Germline V CDR1 and CDR2: SNHLY, FYNNEI. The CDR3 covers 15 residues. The CDR3 coding sequence is TGTGCCAGCAGTAGGACAGATGGGGGATTTCAGCCCCAGCATTTT. This codes for CASSRTDGGFQPQHF.

J is TRBJ1-2 and V is TRBV6-6; 9 positions agree with TRBD1. V trimming: 6 bases; J trimming: 6 bases; junction bases outside the gene matches: 8. Germline lookup yields CDR1 MNHNY and CDR2 SVGAGI (reference sequence). The CDR3 covers 14 residues. CDR3 sequence reads: CASSVRDRDNGYTF. The DNA for the CDR3 is TGTGCCAGCAGCGTCCGGGACAGGGACAATGGCTACACCTTC.

This clone was counted a few times. The CDR3 region has the DNA TGTGCCAGCAGTTACTCGAAGCCTTCGAATGAGCAGTTCTTC. It codes for CASSYSKPSNEQFF. V usage is TRBV6-6 and J usage is TRBJ2-1; no firm D call. The ends were cut back, 0 bases at V and 7 bases at J, with 10 bases in the middle. Germline V gene sequence: CDR1 MNHNY, CDR2 SVGAGI (reference sequence). The CDR3 runs 14 residues.

V usage is TRBV7-3 and J usage is TRBJ1-2; tentative D call: TRBD1 (5 bases). The CDR3 is made up of 13 amino acids. Germline V gene sequence: CDR1 SGHTA, CDR2 FQGTGA. Trimming removed 5 bases from V and 7 bases from J, with 14 bases in between. CDR3 DNA: TGTGCCAGCAGCCAAGGGACGGATGTTGGCTACACCTTC. This translates into CASSQGTDVGYTF.

This clone has only a few counts. For the CDR3, the DNA is TGCGCCAGCACCACGAGGTCGCGAAGCATTAACTATGGCTACACCTTC. Translation: CASTTRSRSINYGYTF. The gene calls are TRBV4-1 and TRBJ1-2; no reliable D call. This CDR3 comprises 16 residues. Trimming cost V 7 bases and J 1 base, with 19 bases left between them. The germline V gene has CDR1 MGHRA and CDR2 YSYEKL.

V usage is TRBV6-2 or TRBV6-3 and J usage is TRBJ2-7; the D is unclear. CDR1 and CDR2 from the germline V gene are MNHEY and SVGEGT. Trimming left V 0 bases short and J 0 bases short, with 9 bases between. There are 15 residues in the CDR3. Written as DNA, the CDR3 is TGTGCCAGCAGTTACTCCCGACTCATCTCCTACGAGCAGTACTTC. Amino acids: CASSYSRLISYEQYF.

The rearrangement links TRBV19 to TRBJ2-4; D not certain. The CDR3 covers 12 residues. Germline V CDR1 and CDR2: LNHDA, SQIVND (reference sequence). Trimming shortened V by 10 bases and J by 9 bases, and 16 bases separated the two germline ends. The CDR3 DNA sequence: TGTGCCACCGGGTGGCTGAACGGCATTCAGTACTTC. Translated: CATGWLNGIQYF.

The rearrangement joins TRBV24-1 to TRBJ1-5; D is unclear. The CDR3 contains 15 residues. Trimming removed 3 bases from V and 5 bases from J, with 13 bases in between. Germline lookup yields CDR1 KGHDR and CDR2 SFDVKD. CDR3 DNA sequence: TGTGCCACCAGTGATCCCCGCCTCAAGGATCAGCCCCAGCATTTT. Protein sequence: CATSDPRLKDQPQHF.

This chain joins TRBV6-1 and TRBJ1-2; 10 bases are a match to TRBD1. This CDR3 is built from 15 residues. CDR1 is MNHNS, CDR2 SASEGT, per germline. Trimming removed 3 bases from V and 4 bases from J; junction bases left unmatched: 5. The CDR3 nucleotides are TGTGCCAGCAGTGACCCGGGACAGGGGTCCTATGGCTACACCTTC. Translated, it gives CASSDPGQGSYGYTF.

The rearrangement joins TRBV6-5 to TRBJ2-3; D could derive from TRBD1 or TRBD2 (6 bases each). Germline V gene lookup returns CDR1 MNHEY and CDR2 SVGAGI. The CDR3 consists of 15 residues. The V gene lost 4 bases and the J gene lost 0 bases, with 11 bases spanning the gap. DNA of the CDR3: TGTGCCAGCAGTTTCCAGGGGACTAGCACAGATACGCAGTATTTT. Translation: CASSFQGTSTDTQYF.

The chain has TRBV11-2 and TRBJ2-5; D is possibly TRBD2 (6 bases). CDR3 size: 14 residues. Germline values: CDR1 SGHAT, CDR2 FQNNGV. Trimming left V 6 bases short and J 1 base short, with 12 bases between. The CDR3 nucleotides are TGTGCCAGCAGGTCCGGGACTTTCCAAGAGACCCAGTACTTC. As protein: CASRSGTFQETQYF.

The chain carries TRBV30 and TRBJ1-6; the D is unclear. The CDR3 spans 11 residues. The germline V and J ends were trimmed by 2 bases and 6 bases, with 2 bases remaining between them. Germline CDR1 is GTSNPN and CDR2 is SVGIG (reference sequence). This chain's CDR3 is CAWSINSPLHF. The CDR3 DNA follows: TGTGCCTGGAGTATTAATTCACCCCTCCACTTT.

The chain joins TRBV18 to TRBJ2-5; no clear D gene. V gave up 2 bases and J gave up 5 bases, with 9 bases separating them. Germline V gene data show CDR1 as KGHSH and CDR2 as LQKENI. This CDR3 has 13 residues. The CDR3 loop reads CASSPGTRETQYF. The CDR3 DNA reads TGTGCCAGCTCACCAGGAACGAGGGAGACCCAGTACTTC. The whole variable domain, filled in from reference TRBV18 and TRBJ2-5, reads NAGVMQNPRHLVRRRGQEARLRCSPMKGHSHVYWYRQLPEEGLKFMVYLQKENIIDESGMPKERFSAEFPKEGPSILRIQQVVRGDSAAYFCASSPGTRETQYFGPGTRLLVL.

In its sample, this clone was seen once. The chain combines TRBV6-5 with TRBJ1-2; no reliable D call. Trimming removed 1 base from V and 2 bases from J, with 8 bases in between. CDR3 length: 14 amino acids. Germline loops: CDR1 MNHEY, CDR2 SVGAGI. The CDR3 nucleotides are TGTGCCAGCAGTTACTTGTCCCAGAACTATGGCTACACCTTC. Translation gives CASSYLSQNYGYTF.

The chain links TRBV6-1 to TRBJ2-1; 9 bases are shared with TRBD1. Germline assignment: CDR1 MNHNS and CDR2 SASEGT. The V gene end was trimmed by 4 bases and the J gene end by 2 bases; junction bases not matched to a gene: 9. The CDR3 is 17 amino acids. For the CDR3, the DNA is TGTGCCAGCAGTGGTATTTCGGGACAGGGAACCTACAATGAGCAGTTCTTC. It encodes CASSGISGQGTYNEQFF.

This chain links TRBV28 with TRBJ1-6, with a possible D match to TRBD1 (6 bases). Germline V gene lookup returns CDR1 MDHEN and CDR2 SYDVKM. CDR3 length: 16 residues. Trimming took off 4 bases at V and 7 bases at J, with 17 bases between the two ends. CDR3 sequence (DNA): TGTGCCAGCAGTTCCTCGACAGGCACACGGAATTCACCCCTCCACTTT. It codes for CASSSSTGTRNSPLHF.

The chain combines TRBV10-3 with TRBJ2-3; TRBD1 might be the D (5 bases). The V and J ends lost 7 bases and 4 bases respectively, with 12 bases between them. The CDR3 contains 13 residues. Per germline, CDR1 ENHRY and CDR2 SYGVKD. CDR3: CAINVGAADTQYF. As DNA, the CDR3 is TGTGCCATCAATGTAGGGGCGGCAGATACGCAGTATTTT.